The present TCR beta chain was sequenced within a study of cytomegalovirus exposure and HLA in healthy donors. Researchers ran the PCR with 60 Vbeta and 13 Jbeta primers. Profiled with immunoSEQ multiplex PCR; TCRdb holds only in-frame clones, not every one. The table lists roughly 230,000 clones, about 90% of them singletons. CDR1 and CDR2 from the germline V gene are MNHNY and SVGAGI (reference sequence). With V trimmed by 3 bases and J by 1 base, 3 bases remained unmatched. CDR3 length equals 14 residues. V and J are TRBV6-6 and TRBJ2-7; TRBD2 matches 7 bases. This clonotype was sampled from a girl aged 2 to 9 in good health and CMV-seronegative. Sequencing was carried out using PBMCs. The CDR3 bases are TGTGCCAGCAGTTATTGGCGGGAGTCCTACGAGCAGTACTTC. Translated: CASSYWRESYEQYF.